This T cell receptor (beta chain) was observed in a study of blood T cell repertoires in COVID-19. Study-level information: Sources were T cells, B-cell-depleted T cells, or PBMCs; the material itself was cDNA or gDNA.

Original processing methods: Estimated nucleated cell counts came from reference gene primer amplification. Method: immunoSEQ multiplex PCR; TCRdb's copy keeps in-frame clones and lacks some. That table gives V, J and clone size, and the DNA gave D and trimming. The sample has about 230,000 clones, less than 90% seen once. The junction had 8 bases not matched to a gene; V was cut back by 5 bases and J by 8 bases. The V gene's germline CDR1 is SGHAT and CDR2 FQNNGV. This CDR3 has 14 amino acids. The TCR originated in a woman older than 75 with active or convalescent COVID-19. Sequencing was carried out using peripheral blood. V gene TRBV11-2 combines with J gene TRBJ1-2, with TRBD1 matching over 10 bases. The CDR3 nucleotides read TGTGCCAGCAGCCCACTCCGGGACAGGGGAGGCTACACCTTC. Amino acids: CASSPLRDRGGYTF.